These 3 T cell receptor beta chains came from one sample sequenced in a study of technical replicates of blood from several donors. Clones were read by immunoSEQ multiplex PCR, and TCRdb kept only the in-frame ones, dropping some. The table has about 60,000 clones, approximately 87% seen once; the top ten hold about 5.5%. The sample taken for sequencing was PBMCs. Receptors originate from a human donor in good health. Some clones in this sample may be carry-over from other donors' samples.

The rearrangement joins TRBV5-6 to TRBJ1-1; 9 nucleotides match TRBD1. This CDR3 is 19 amino acids long. Germline trimming cut 0 bases from V and 1 base from J; bases unmatched to any gene: 13. The germline V gene has CDR1 SGHDT and CDR2 YYEEEE. The CDR3 bases are TGTGCCAGCAGCTTGGCCGAGCGGTATCGGGACAGGGAGAACACTGAAGCTTTCTTT. Residues: CASSLAERYRDRENTEAFF. Full variable domain (missing parts from reference TRBV5-6 and TRBJ1-1): DAGVTQSPTHLIKTRGQQVTLRCSPKSGHDTVSWYQQALGQGPQFIFQYYEEEERQRGNFPDRFSGHQFPNYSSELNVNALLLGDSALYLCASSLAERYRDRENTEAFFGQGTRLTVV.

This clone occurred once. J is TRBJ2-7 and V is TRBV2; D possibly corresponds to TRBD1 (6 bases). The CDR3 is 17 residues long. The germline V gene encodes CDR1 SNHLY and CDR2 FYNNEI. Trimming removed 2 bases from V and 1 base from J, with 18 bases in between. CDR3 coding DNA: TGTGCCAGCAGTGAAATGGCCACAGGGCGCCCTTCCTACGAGCAGTACTTC. Translated: CASSEMATGRPSYEQYF.

The chain carries TRBV6-4 and TRBJ2-1; TRBD2 matches 10 bases. Germline V gene sequence: CDR1 MRHNA, CDR2 SNTAGT. With V trimmed by 6 bases and J by 3 bases, 5 bases remained unmatched. There are 15 residues in the CDR3. CDR3: CASSEAGGSYNEQFF. In DNA, the CDR3 is TGTGCCAGCAGCGAAGCGGGGGGGAGCTACAATGAGCAGTTCTTC.